This entry is about one T cell receptor (beta chain). The data were taken from a study of blood T cell repertoires in COVID-19. Study in general: Material from acute and convalescent COVID-19 was sourced from the United States, Italy and Spain. The cDNA or gDNA used as material had been derived from T cells, B-cell-depleted T cells, or PBMCs.

Original processing methods: Amplification of reference gene primers was used by the study to estimate nucleated cell counts. Profiled with immunoSEQ multiplex PCR; TCRdb holds only in-frame clones, not every one. For V, J and clone size, that table is used; D and trimming come from the DNA. This table holds about 180,000 clones, 70% to 90% found once. Sequencing used peripheral blood. This TCR derives from a man aged 55 to 69 with acute or convalescent COVID-19.

The CDR3 DNA follows: TGTGCCAGCAGCGCCCCCGAGAGGAACGAGCAGTACTTC. This sequence encodes CASSAPERNEQYF. The genes are TRBV28 and TRBJ2-7; D not certain. The germline V and J ends were trimmed by 6 bases and 5 bases, with 14 bases remaining between them. Germline loops: CDR1 MDHEN, CDR2 SYDVKM. The CDR3 is 13 amino acids.